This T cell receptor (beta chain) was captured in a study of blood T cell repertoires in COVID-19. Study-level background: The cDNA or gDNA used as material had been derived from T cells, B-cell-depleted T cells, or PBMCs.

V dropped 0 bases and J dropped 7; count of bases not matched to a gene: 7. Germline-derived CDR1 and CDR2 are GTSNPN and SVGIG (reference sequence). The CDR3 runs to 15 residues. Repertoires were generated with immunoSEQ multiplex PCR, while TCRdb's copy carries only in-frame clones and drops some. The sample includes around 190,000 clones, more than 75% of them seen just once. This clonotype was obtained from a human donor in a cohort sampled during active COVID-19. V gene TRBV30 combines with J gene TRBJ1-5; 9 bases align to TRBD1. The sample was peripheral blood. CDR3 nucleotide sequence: TGTGCCTGGAGTGTACGTGGGACAGGGAGACAGCCCCAGCATTTT. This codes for CAWSVRGTGRQPQHF.